This is a list of T cell receptor beta chains from one sample in a study of blood T cell repertoires in COVID-19. Only in-frame clones appear in the TCRdb table, and some are missing; sequencing was by immunoSEQ multiplex PCR. The sample consists of 30,000 to 45,000 clones, 85% to 90% of them appearing once. The sample comprised peripheral blood. The receptors were gathered from a man between 70 and 80 years old with acute or convalescent COVID-19. The CDR3 runs from the conserved cysteine through the conserved F or W. The order of the fields is D gene, J gene, V gene, clone size, CDR3 DNA, CDR3 protein. The D gene is left open where the match is weak. Rows give clone size only sometimes, using once, few, many, or a class for an expanded clone.

>-|TRBJ2-1|TRBV19|-
TGTGCCAGTAGTATATCGTCGGGAGTGGCCTACAATGAGCAGTTCTTC
CASSISSGVAYNEQFF
>TRBD1|TRBJ1-2|TRBV7-9|once
TGTGCCAGCAGCCCGCCAGGGGGCTTAGGCTATGGCTACACCTTC
CASSPPGGLGYGYTF
>TRBD1|TRBJ2-7|TRBV27|-
TGTGCCAGCAGTTTCGGGACAGGGTCCTACGAGCAGTACTTC
CASSFGTGSYEQYF
>-|TRBJ1-1|TRBV10-3|-
TGTGCCATCCCGTACTCACAGGGAGGGTACACTGAAGCTTTCTTT
CAIPYSQGGYTEAFF
>-|TRBJ1-2|TRBV2|-
TGTGCCAGCAGTGAATATACCGAGGGCGGCTACACCTTC
CASSEYTEGGYTF
>-|TRBJ1-2|TRBV20-1|-
TGCAGTGCTAGCCCAGGGTATGGCTACACCTTC
CSASPGYGYTF
>TRBD2|TRBJ2-4|TRBV3-1/TRBV3-2|-
TGTGCCAGCAGCCAACTAAGCGGGAGTTCGGGAAACATTCAGTACTTC
CASSQLSGSSGNIQYF
>TRBD1|TRBJ1-4|TRBV19|-
TGTGCCAGTAGTATAGAAAGGGGACAGAATAATGAAAAACTGTTTTTT
CASSIERGQNNEKLFF
>-|TRBJ1-1|TRBV6-5|-
TGTGCCAGCAGTCTAGTCCGGATCACTGAAGCTTTCTTT
CASSLVRITEAFF
>-|TRBJ2-1|TRBV6-5|-
TGTGCCACCCGCGGCGTAAATGAGCAGTTCTTC
CATRGVNEQFF
>TRBD2|TRBJ2-7|TRBV7-9|-
TGTGCCAGCAGCTCCCTCCGATGGAGCGGGAGGACCTACGAGCAGTACTTC
CASSSLRWSGRTYEQYF
>TRBD1|TRBJ1-2|TRBV7-2|-
TGTGCCAGCAGCTCGTCCTCCGGGACAGGTTTGAATGGCTACACCTTC
CASSSSSGTGLNGYTF
>TRBD2|TRBJ2-7|TRBV6-6|-
TGTGCCAGCATCTTCTCGGCGGGGGGAGTTGGAGAGCAGTACTTC
CASIFSAGGVGEQYF
>-|TRBJ1-5|TRBV5-6|-
TGTGCCAGCAGCCAGGGAAGGGATCAGCCCCAGCATTTT
CASSQGRDQPQHF